This entry features one T cell receptor (beta chain) sequence. Its specificity is not known. This entry comes from a study of OX40 agonist ivuxolimab in advanced cancers. General study results and limits: The study found that CD8+ T cells averaged more expanded clones than CD4+.

CDR1 is SGHAT, CDR2 FQNNGV, per germline. This CDR3 is built from 14 residues. V was pared by 5 bases and J by 10 bases, with 19 bases between. Blood got drawn at baseline, again on cycle 4 day 1, and then on cycle 7 day 1. Profiling relied on immunoSEQ multiplex PCR, and the TCRdb table lists in-frame clones only, not all of them. The sample includes 30,000 to 35,000 clones, around 80% of them seen just once. The chain couples TRBV11-2 to TRBJ2-3; D might be TRBD1 or TRBD2, each matching 5 bases. The TCR was taken from an adult with an advanced solid tumor such as melanoma, head and neck, liver or kidney cancer. The source material was CD4+ or CD8+ T cells sorted from blood, sampled in a trial of the OX40 agonist ivuxolimab. This CDR3 reads CASSTVIETGPQYF. The CDR3 DNA sequence: TGTGCCAGCAGCACCGTAATAGAGACGGGGCCGCAGTATTTT. The variable domain in full, with the rest retrieved from reference TRBV11-2 and TRBJ2-3, is EAGVAQSPRYKIIEKRQSVAFWCNPISGHATLYWYQQILGQGPKLLIQFQNNGVVDDSQLPKDRFSAERLKGVDSTLKIQPAKLEDSAVYLCASSTVIETGPQYFGPGTRLTVL.